The 3 T cell receptor beta chains listed next were all sequenced from one sample in a study of control samples from healthy donors and cancer patients. Clones were read by immunoSEQ multiplex PCR, and TCRdb kept only the in-frame ones, dropping some. The sample yields a few hundred thousand clones, approximately 90% seen once. Material: PBMCs. The receptors stem from a man between 35 and 55 years old with head and neck cancer.

The V call is TRBV5-1, the J call TRBJ1-5; no definite D call. The CDR3 contains 15 residues. Between the trimmed V and J ends, which lost 4 bases and 2 bases, there was a span of 13 bases. Germline lookup yields CDR1 SGHRS and CDR2 YFSETQ. CDR3 coding DNA: TGCGCCAGCAGCGCGGACGGGTCGGGCAATCAGCCCCAGCATTTT. Protein: CASSADGSGNQPQHF.

The rearrangement uses TRBV7-8 and TRBJ2-1; 8 bases agree with TRBD2. J lost 1 base, V lost 1 base, and 3 bases had no gene match. The CDR3 spans 16 residues. Germline V gene lookup returns CDR1 SGHVS and CDR2 FQNEAQ. CDR3: CASSLGAGGSYNEQFF. The DNA of the CDR3 is TGTGCCAGCAGCTTAGGTGCGGGGGGTTCCTACAATGAGCAGTTCTTC.

The V call is TRBV19, the J call TRBJ2-5; either TRBD1 or TRBD2 may fit D (5 bases each). V was pared by 10 bases and J by 1 base, with 16 bases between. The CDR3 extends over 14 amino acids. Germline V gene sequence: CDR1 LNHDA, CDR2 SQIVND (reference sequence). The CDR3 region has the DNA TGTGCCACCAAAGTGTTGGGGGTCCAAGAGACCCAGTACTTC. Its translation: CATKVLGVQETQYF.